This T cell receptor (beta chain) stems from a study of OX40 agonist ivuxolimab in advanced cancers. Findings and limits, study-wide: Which antigen the expanded peripheral T cells recognized is unknown.

As concerns this clone: Antigen: not known.

Germline CDR1 and CDR2: SGDLS and YYNGEE. The CDR3 extends over 15 amino acids. Trimming removed 3 bases from V and 7 bases from J; junction bases left unmatched: 6. The repertoire was sequenced with immunoSEQ multiplex PCR; TCRdb's copy has only in-frame clones and lacks some. The data show about 30,000 clones, more than 70% seen once. The chain couples TRBV9 to TRBJ1-4; 10 bases are shared with TRBD1. This TCR was recovered from an adult with an advanced solid tumor such as melanoma, head and neck, liver or kidney cancer. Here the sequenced sample was CD4+ or CD8+ T cells sorted from blood, taken in a trial of the OX40 agonist ivuxolimab. CDR3 nucleotides: TGTGCCAGCAGCGAGGGACAGGGGATGGGTGAAAAACTGTTTTTT. It codes for CASSEGQGMGEKLFF.